The 19 T cell receptor beta chains below come from one sample, sequenced in a study of T-cell reconstitution after alpha-beta-depleted transplantation in children. Preparation of the TCRbeta library was carried out with unique molecular identifiers. TCRdb re-called the PCR reads with MiXCR, one entry per CDR3 protein. The data show a few hundred thousand distinct CDR3 sequences, approximately 11% seen once. The sample in question was PBMCs from the stem cell graft donor, obtained from the stem cell graft. The receptors come from a human donor who donated a stem cell graft to a child with acute myeloid leukemia.

The rearrangement uses TRBV19 and TRBJ2-3, with D possibly being TRBD1 or TRBD2 (5 bases each). With 5 bases removed from V and 6 bases from J, the gap between germline ends came to 15 bases. Germline CDR1 reads LNHDA; CDR2 reads SQIVND (reference sequence). The length of the CDR3 is 14 residues. DNA for the CDR3: TGTGCCAGTAGTTGGACGCAGGGAGCGGATACGCAGTATTTT. It specifies CASSWTQGADTQYF.

V usage is TRBV10-1 and J usage is TRBJ2-2; 13 bases agree with TRBD2. The germline V gene encodes CDR1 WNHNN and CDR2 SYGVQD (reference sequence). CDR3 length: 16 residues. The J segment lost 4 bases and the V segment lost 5 bases, leaving 4 bases of the junction unmatched. The CDR3 coding sequence is TGCGCCAGCAGTTGGACTAGCGGGGGTTCCACCGGGGAGCTGTTTTTT. Amino acids: CASSWTSGGSTGELFF.

This clonotype was detected only a few times. The V and J genes are TRBV12-3 or TRBV12-4 and TRBJ1-2; no clear D. Trimming removed 4 bases at V and 7 bases at J, with 13 bases between. This CDR3 spans 13 amino acids. The CDR3 DNA is TGTGCCAGCAGTTCAGTGCCTCCGGGTGGCTACACCTTC. Translating gives CASSSVPPGGYTF.

This clonotype was seen a few times. The chain combines TRBV6-1 with TRBJ1-4, with D possibly TRBD1 on 6 matching bases. Germline V gene sequence: CDR1 MNHNS, CDR2 SASEGT. The V end was cut by 6 bases, the J end by 0 bases, with 8 bases between. This CDR3 has 14 amino acids. The CDR3 region has the DNA TGTGCCAGCAGAGGGGGGCCAACTAATGAAAAACTGTTTTTT. Amino acid sequence: CASRGGPTNEKLFF.

This clonotype came up a few times. The V and J genes are TRBV4-2 and TRBJ2-2; 11 nucleotides match TRBD1. The CDR3 totals 17 residues. CDR1 and CDR2 from the germline V gene are LGHNA and YNFKEQ. J was trimmed by 7 bases and V by 2 bases; bases with no gene match: 9. CDR3 loop: CASSQLADRGRVGELFF. The CDR3 DNA reads TGTGCCAGCAGCCAATTAGCGGACAGGGGGCGTGTCGGGGAGCTGTTTTTT.

This clonotype was detected ten times or more. The V call is TRBV20-1, the J call TRBJ2-3, with D tentatively TRBD1 or TRBD2 (5 bases each). The germline gives CDR1 DFQATT, CDR2 SNEGSKA (reference sequence). The CDR3 sequence is 12 residues long. Trimming left V 6 bases short and J 4 bases short, with 11 bases between. The CDR3: CSAGELADTQYF. CDR3 bases: TGCAGTGCGGGGGAATTGGCAGATACGCAGTATTTT.

This clonotype has a handful of counts. The chain uses TRBV25-1 and TRBJ1-2; D ambiguous. Looked up from germline, CDR1 is MGHDK and CDR2 is SYGVNS. The CDR3 contains 13 residues. Trimming removed 6 bases from V and 2 bases from J, with 10 bases in between. The CDR3 nucleotides read TGTGCCAGCAGCGACCCCCAGAACTATGGCTACACCTTC. Protein sequence: CASSDPQNYGYTF.

The chain has TRBV20-1 and TRBJ2-2; possibly TRBD1 for D (6 bases). This CDR3 is built from 15 residues. Per the germline V gene, CDR1 is DFQATT and CDR2 is SNEGSKA (reference sequence). Trimming took off 0 bases at V and 3 bases at J, with 11 bases between the two ends. CDR3 sequence reads: CSAREGGVDTGELFF. In DNA, the CDR3 is TGCAGTGCTAGAGAAGGGGGAGTAGACACCGGGGAGCTGTTTTTT.

The gene calls are TRBV3-1 and TRBJ2-7, with no clear D. The CDR3 is 13 residues long. V was cut by 5 bases and J by 4 bases, with 12 bases left in between. Germline lookup yields CDR1 LGHDT and CDR2 YNNKEL (reference sequence). DNA of the CDR3: TGTGCCAGCAGCGATAATACCCGGTACGAGCAGTACTTC. This sequence encodes CASSDNTRYEQYF.

This clonotype was detected only a few times. The V call is TRBV5-1, the J call TRBJ2-5, with 7 bases fitting TRBD2. V shed 0 bases, J shed 5 bases, and the junction held 13 bases outside the gene matches. The germline V gene encodes CDR1 SGHRS and CDR2 YFSETQ. The CDR3 has 17 residues. The DNA of the CDR3 is TGCGCCAGCAGCTTGGGGTATCGCGCGGGAGAACGTGAGACCCAGTACTTC. Its protein product is CASSLGYRAGERETQYF.

At least ten counts were recorded for this clonotype. The gene calls are TRBV29-1 and TRBJ2-5; 10 bases agree with TRBD2. The junction had 5 bases not matched to a gene; V was cut back by 2 bases and J by 5 bases. The CDR3 spans 14 residues. Germline lookup yields CDR1 SQVTM and CDR2 ANQGSEA. DNA of the CDR3: TGCAGCGTTGAACGGCTAGCGGGGGTGGAGACCCAGTACTTC. This translates into CSVERLAGVETQYF.

This clonotype was counted only a few times. V is TRBV20-1 and J is TRBJ2-5, with 13 nucleotides matching TRBD2. Germline-derived CDR1 and CDR2 are DFQATT and SNEGSKA (reference sequence). The CDR3 has 20 amino acids. V was clipped by 0 bases and J by 4 bases; unmatched bases: 17. CDR3 protein: CSARDPGQRTSGRFLETQYF. In DNA form, the CDR3 reads TGCAGTGCTAGAGATCCCGGACAGAGGACTAGCGGGAGATTCTTAGAGACCCAGTACTTC.

The J gene is TRBJ1-6, the V gene TRBV20-1, with 7 bases fitting TRBD1. The CDR3 length is 13 residues. Unmatched junction bases numbered 6, after V lost 3 bases and J lost 10 bases. Germline lookup yields CDR1 DFQATT and CDR2 SNEGSKA (reference sequence). Here the CDR3 DNA reads TGCAGTGCTAGCAGGGACAGTAGGTCACCCCTCCACTTT. It specifies CSASRDSRSPLHF.

Only a few counts were recorded for this clonotype. This rearrangement joins TRBV6-2 or TRBV6-3 to TRBJ2-2; no definite D call. Looked up from germline, CDR1 is MNHEY and CDR2 is SVGEGT. V gave up 2 bases and J gave up 5 bases, with 12 bases separating them. This CDR3 spans 15 amino acids. The CDR3 loop is CASSYVDVLTGELFF. CDR3 DNA: TGTGCCAGCAGTTACGTGGACGTTTTAACCGGGGAGCTGTTTTTT.

This clonotype was detected only a few times. The rearrangement joins TRBV29-1 to TRBJ2-1; 7 nucleotides agree with TRBD2. V lost 3 bases, J lost 8 bases, and 10 bases stayed unmatched. This CDR3 has 14 amino acids. CDR1 SQVTM and CDR2 ANQGSEA come from the germline V gene. DNA for the CDR3: TGCAGCGTTGAGGGGTGGACTAGTTTTGATGAGCAGTTCTTC. The encoded protein is CSVEGWTSFDEQFF.

This clonotype turned up a few times. This sequence joins TRBV30 and TRBJ2-1; D possibly corresponds to TRBD2 (6 bases). V gave up 2 bases and J gave up 8 bases, with 16 bases separating them. Germline V lookup: CDR1 GTSNPN, CDR2 SVGIG (reference sequence). The CDR3 covers 14 residues. The CDR3 DNA reads as TGTGCCTGGAGTTTAACCCCTAGCGATCATGAGCAGTTCTTC. Protein product: CAWSLTPSDHEQFF. The variable domain in full, completed from reference TRBV30 and TRBJ2-1, reads SQTIHQWPATLVQPVGSPLSLECTVEGTSNPNLYWYRQAAGRGLQLLFYSVGIGQISSEVPQNLSASRPQDRQFILSSKKLLLSDSGFYLCAWSLTPSDHEQFFGPGTRLTVL.

A few counts support this clonotype. This chain uses TRBV4-3 with TRBJ2-2; D might be TRBD2 (7 bases). Trimming took off 0 bases at V and 3 bases at J, with 14 bases between the two ends. Germline CDR1 reads LGHNA; CDR2 reads YSLEER. The CDR3 length is 17 residues. CDR3: CASSQDRGGQHTGELFF. DNA of the CDR3: TGCGCCAGCAGCCAAGATAGGGGGGGCCAGCACACCGGGGAGCTGTTTTTT.

This clonotype was seen at least ten times. The chain is built from TRBV5-1 and TRBJ2-3; D is undetermined. Germline-derived CDR1 and CDR2 are SGHRS and YFSETQ. The length of the CDR3 is 12 residues. The germline V and J ends were trimmed by 6 bases and 2 bases, with 7 bases remaining between them. The CDR3 reads CASNQNTDTQYF. The CDR3 DNA is TGCGCCAGCAACCAAAACACAGATACGCAGTATTTT.

This clonotype appeared a few times. This chain connects TRBV29-1 to TRBJ1-1; no firm D call. Looked up from germline, CDR1 is SQVTM and CDR2 is ANQGSEA. The V and J ends lost 6 bases and 3 bases respectively, with 14 bases between them. The length of the CDR3 is 13 residues. DNA of the CDR3: TGCAGCGTCGGCCAGGAGAGATACACTGAAGCTTTCTTT. Protein sequence: CSVGQERYTEAFF.